This T cell receptor beta chain stems from a study of blood T cell repertoires in COVID-19. Per the authors' pipeline: The authors estimated nucleated cell counts from reference gene primer amplification. Only in-frame clones appear in the TCRdb table, and some are missing; sequencing was by immunoSEQ multiplex PCR. Clone size and the V and J calls come from that table; the DNA yielded D and trimming. The sample consists of around 200,000 clones, around 90% of them appearing once. V gave up 1 base and J gave up 1 base; unmatched junction bases: 3. The CDR3 contains 15 residues. The germline V gene has CDR1 SGHVS and CDR2 FNYEAQ.

The receptor's source is a middle-aged man with active or convalescent COVID-19. The specimen sequenced was peripheral blood. The chain employs TRBV7-6 and TRBJ2-7; 8 positions match TRBD1. The CDR3 is CASSLGTGPSYEQYF. In DNA form, the CDR3 reads TGTGCCAGCAGCTTAGGGACAGGGCCTTCCTACGAGCAGTACTTC.